The 12 T cell receptor beta chains below come from one sample, sequenced in a study of T cell repertoires in cytomegalovirus infection. Using its own MiXCR run on the reads, TCRdb lists one record per CDR3 protein. Among some 350,000 distinct CDR3 sequences listed, 29% were seen once. The antigens for these receptors are not known. Sample: cultured PBMCs, taken from culture after CMV antigen stimulation. These receptor sequences come from a human donor in good health (CMV status not recorded). Some clones in this sample may be carry-over from other donors' samples.

This clonotype was seen only a few times. CDR3 sequence: CASRASGSYNEQFF. The DNA for the CDR3 is TGTGCCAGCAGGGCTAGCGGGAGTTACAATGAGCAGTTCTTC. V is TRBV2 and J is TRBJ2-1, with 10 bases lining up with TRBD2. The junction had 3 bases not matched to a gene; V was cut back by 6 bases and J by 4 bases. Per germline, CDR1 SNHLY and CDR2 FYNNEI. CDR3 size: 14 residues.

The chain combines TRBV6-6 with TRBJ2-6; no clear D gene. V gave up 5 bases and J gave up 2 bases, with 16 bases separating them. Germline values: CDR1 MNHNY, CDR2 SVGAGI (reference sequence). The CDR3 length is 17 residues. This CDR3 reads CASSHRNSQAGANVLTF. The DNA for the CDR3 is TGTGCCAGCAGTCACCGAAATAGTCAGGCTGGGGCCAACGTCCTGACTTTC.

This chain links TRBV20-1 with TRBJ1-2; tentative D call: TRBD1 (6 bases). Germline CDR1 reads DFQATT; CDR2 reads SNEGSKA (reference sequence). CDR3 size: 15 residues. V was shortened by 5 bases and J by 8 bases, with 24 bases between the two germline ends. This chain's CDR3 is CSAPPWGGRTEGYTF. The CDR3 DNA reads as TGCAGTGCTCCTCCATGGGGGGGGCGCACGGAGGGCTACACCTTC.

This clonotype has only one observation. The rearrangement uses TRBV6-6 and TRBJ2-1; possibly TRBD2 for D (6 bases). Germline-derived CDR1 and CDR2 are MNHNY and SVGAGI (reference sequence). Trimming left V 0 bases short and J 12 bases short, with 15 bases between. The CDR3 length is 14 residues. The CDR3 reads CASSYSILREAQFF. The CDR3 DNA is TGTGCCAGCAGTTACTCGATCCTCAGGGAGGCGCAGTTCTTC.

This clonotype was recorded a few times. V is TRBV28 and J is TRBJ1-5; the D gene is possibly TRBD1 (6 bases). Germline V gene lookup returns CDR1 MDHEN and CDR2 SYDVKM. The V and J ends lost 5 bases and 1 base respectively, with 12 bases between them. This CDR3 is built from 15 residues. CDR3 region: CASSPFRGSNQPQHF. The CDR3, as DNA: TGTGCCAGCAGTCCCTTCAGGGGAAGCAATCAGCCCCAGCATTTT.

This clonotype is deemed medium-sized (0.01 to 0.1%). The gene calls are TRBV7-2 and TRBJ1-2; maybe TRBD1 (5 bases). Trimming stripped 8 bases from V and 3 bases from J, with 13 bases between. Germline assignment: CDR1 SGHTA and CDR2 FQGNSA. The CDR3 has 13 amino acids. This CDR3 is CASHHDSDYGYTF. CDR3 nucleotide sequence: TGTGCCAGCCACCATGACAGTGACTATGGCTACACCTTC.

This clonotype was seen ten or more times. The chain is built from TRBV12-3 or TRBV12-4 and TRBJ2-5, with 9 bases lining up with TRBD2. The V segment lost 1 base and the J segment 5 bases; nucleotides outside the gene matches: 5. The CDR3 spans 15 residues. CDR3 coding DNA: TGTGCCAGCAGTTTAGGAGGAAGCGGGGGGGAGACCCAGTACTTC. It yields the protein CASSLGGSGGETQYF.

The gene calls are TRBV6-8 and TRBJ2-3; the match to TRBD2 covers 15 bases. The CDR3 length is 15 residues. The junction had 7 bases not matched to a gene; V was cut back by 4 bases and J by 11 bases. From germline, CDR1 is MNHGY and CDR2 SAAAGT. CDR3 residues: CASSLSGTSGGQQYF. In nucleotides, the CDR3 is TGTGCCAGCAGTTTGTCCGGGACTAGCGGGGGGCAGCAGTATTTT.

The chain is built from TRBV28 and TRBJ1-4; 7 nucleotides line up with TRBD1. Trimming removed 3 bases from V and 6 bases from J; junction bases left unmatched: 10. Per germline, CDR1 MDHEN and CDR2 SYDVKM. This CDR3 comprises 16 residues. The CDR3 DNA reads TGTGCCAGCAGTTTTAATAAGGGGGCGACAGATGAAAAACTGTTTTTT. As protein: CASSFNKGATDEKLFF. Full variable domain (missing parts from reference TRBV28 and TRBJ1-4): DVKVTQSSRYLVKRTGEKVFLECVQDMDHENMFWYRQDPGLGLRLIYFSYDVKMKEKGDIPEGYSVSREKKERFSLILESASTNQTSMYLCASSFNKGATDEKLFFGSGTQLSVL.

The V gene is TRBV7-2, the J gene TRBJ2-1; TRBD2 matches 11 bases. CDR3 length: 15 residues. In germline, CDR1 is SGHTA, CDR2 FQGNSA. J lost 5 bases, V lost 5 bases, and 5 bases had no gene match. The CDR3 DNA reads TGTGCCAGCAGCCGACGGGGACTAGCGGACAATGAGCAGTTCTTC. Translated: CASSRRGLADNEQFF.

V and J are TRBV7-3 and TRBJ2-1; D is uncertain. This CDR3 spans 13 amino acids. V lost 0 bases, J lost 6 bases, and 6 bases lay in between. Germline V gives CDR1 SGHTA, CDR2 FQGTGA. The CDR3 nucleotides are TGTGCCAGCAGCTTAACCTGGGTCAATGAGCAGTTCTTC. It is translated as CASSLTWVNEQFF. Full variable domain (outside the CDR3, taken from reference TRBV7-3 and TRBJ2-1): GAGVSQTPSNKVTEKGKYVELRCDPISGHTALYWYRQSLGQGPEFLIYFQGTGAADDSGLPNDRFFAVRPEGSVSTLKIQRTERGDSAVYLCASSLTWVNEQFFGPGTRLTVL.

This chain connects TRBV28 to TRBJ2-2; TRBD1 or TRBD2 may be the D gene (5 bases each). V lost 6 bases to trimming and J lost 4 bases, with 15 bases between them. Germline lookup yields CDR1 MDHEN and CDR2 SYDVKM. The CDR3 has 15 residues. CDR3: CASSPIWGPTGELFF. CDR3 in DNA: TGTGCCAGCAGCCCAATATGGGGACCCACCGGGGAGCTGTTTTTT.